A single sample is the source of the 28 T cell receptor beta chains below, sequenced in a study of T cell responses to AZD1222 COVID-19 vaccine. The repertoire was sequenced with immunoSEQ multiplex PCR; TCRdb's copy has only in-frame clones and lacks some. The data hold over 85,000 clones, with around 84% observed a single time. Specimen: peripheral blood, collected 28 days after the second AZD1222 dose. Every receptor here comes from an adult who received the AZD1222 COVID-19 vaccine.

The chain combines TRBV7-9 with TRBJ2-7; D call uncertain. Germline CDR1 SEHNR, CDR2 FQNEAQ (reference sequence). V lost 5 bases and J lost 2, with 13 bases in between. This CDR3 comprises 14 residues. CDR3 bases: TGTGCCAGCAGCGGATTTAGGGAAACCTACGAGCAGTACTTC. Translation: CASSGFRETYEQYF.

The J gene is TRBJ2-7, the V gene TRBV3-1 (or the pseudogene TRBV3-2); D uncertain. The CDR3 is made up of 9 amino acids. V was shortened by 4 bases and J by 6 bases, with 1 base between the two germline ends. Germline assignment: CDR1 LGHDT and CDR2 YNNKEL (reference sequence). DNA for the CDR3: TGTGCCAGCAGCCTCGAGCAGTACTTC. It is translated as CASSLEQYF.

This sequence joins TRBV5-4 and TRBJ1-1; weak D call: TRBD1 (5 bases). V lost 5 bases and J lost 1, with 9 bases in between. The CDR3 runs 13 residues. Germline CDR1 SGHNT, CDR2 YYREEE (reference sequence). In DNA, the CDR3 is TGTGCCAGCAGAACAGGCAGGAACACTGAAGCTTTCTTT. Translation: CASRTGRNTEAFF.

This clone was counted only a few times. V and J are TRBV6-2 or TRBV6-3 and TRBJ1-1, with D tentatively TRBD1 (6 bases). The CDR3 sequence is 17 residues long. Trimming took 2 bases from V and 4 from J, leaving 20 bases between them. Germline CDR1 MNHEY, CDR2 SVGEGT. The CDR3 loop is CASSYVSQGSSGTEAFF. CDR3 nucleotide sequence: TGTGCCAGCAGTTACGTCTCCCAGGGGAGTAGTGGCACTGAAGCTTTCTTT.

The gene calls are TRBV2 and TRBJ1-1, with D tentatively TRBD1 (5 bases). This CDR3 is built from 11 residues. V lost 4 bases, J lost 10 bases, and 10 bases lay in between. Germline values: CDR1 SNHLY, CDR2 FYNNEI. CDR3 coding DNA: TGTGCCAGCAGTGTCCTAGGGGTAGCTTTCTTT. Protein: CASSVLGVAFF. Using reference TRBV2 and TRBJ1-1 for the parts outside the CDR3, the full variable domain is EPEVTQTPSHQVTQMGQEVILRCVPISNHLYFYWYRQILGQKVEFLVSFYNNEISEKSEIFDDQFSVERPDGSNFTLKIRSTKLEDSAMYFCASSVLGVAFFGQGTRLTVV.

CDR3 coding DNA: TGTGCCAGCAGCGTCAACCGACTAGCGGGACGTTCTAGCACAGATACGCAGTATTTT. Protein: CASSVNRLAGRSSTDTQYF. The gene calls are TRBV9 and TRBJ2-3; TRBD2 matches at 11 bases. The germline CDR1 and CDR2 sequences are SGDLS and YYNGEE. This CDR3 region has 19 residues. The V and J ends lost 2 bases and 0 bases, in that order; junction bases with no gene match: 11.

This clone was seen only once. The rearrangement uses TRBV24-1 and TRBJ2-2, with 8 bases fitting TRBD1. Germline values: CDR1 KGHDR, CDR2 SFDVKD. V lost 3 bases to trimming and J lost 6 bases; unmatched junction nucleotides: 5. The CDR3 has 15 amino acids. CDR3 bases: TGTGCCACCAGTGATACAGGGGGAGGTTCCGGGGAGCTGTTTTTT. It yields the protein CATSDTGGGSGELFF.

This rearrangement joins TRBV11-2 to TRBJ1-2; a possible D gene is TRBD1 (6 bases). Trimming took off 1 base at V and 8 bases at J, with 14 bases between the two ends. The CDR3 is 14 amino acids. Germline V gives CDR1 SGHAT, CDR2 FQNNGV. The CDR3 nucleotides are TGTGCCAGCAGCTTAGGCCAAGGGGGGGTAGGCTACACCTTC. Translated: CASSLGQGGVGYTF.

The chain has TRBV5-1 and TRBJ2-1, with 11 bases matching TRBD2. Germline CDR1 and CDR2: SGHRS and YFSETQ. The CDR3 sequence is 15 residues long. V lost 5 bases and J lost 6; bases outside the gene matches: 7. CDR3 sequence reads: CASRPTSGAPNEQFF. The DNA for the CDR3 is TGCGCCAGCAGGCCGACTAGCGGGGCTCCCAATGAGCAGTTCTTC.

The chain carries TRBV11-2 and TRBJ2-5; D is possibly TRBD2 (5 bases). Germline V CDR1 and CDR2: SGHAT, FQNNGV. The CDR3 consists of 14 residues. Deletions cut 1 base from V and 1 base from J, with 7 bases between. The CDR3 region has the DNA TGTGCCAGCAGCTTAGGGCGGGTCCAAGAGACCCAGTACTTC. Translating it yields CASSLGRVQETQYF. The entire variable domain, with the rest obtained from reference TRBV11-2 and TRBJ2-5, is as follows: EAGVAQSPRYKIIEKRQSVAFWCNPISGHATLYWYQQILGQGPKLLIQFQNNGVVDDSQLPKDRFSAERLKGVDSTLKIQPAKLEDSAVYLCASSLGRVQETQYFGPGTRLLVL.

The chain couples TRBV7-9 to TRBJ1-2, with 12 bases identical to TRBD1. The CDR3 extends over 20 amino acids. Germline V gene sequence: CDR1 SEHNR, CDR2 FQNEAQ (reference sequence). Trimming at V came to 7 bases and at J to 0 bases, leaving 18 bases not matched to a gene. CDR3 amino acids: CASTQNSLGTGGKSNYGYTF. The CDR3 DNA reads TGTGCCAGCACCCAAAACAGCCTTGGGACAGGGGGCAAATCTAACTATGGCTACACCTTC. Full variable domain (outside the CDR3, taken from reference TRBV7-9 and TRBJ1-2): DTGVSQNPRHKITKRGQNVTFRCDPISEHNRLYWYRQTLGQGPEFLTYFQNEAQLEKSRLLSDRFSAERPKGSFSTLEIQRTEQGDSAMYLCASTQNSLGTGGKSNYGYTFGSGTRLTVV.

The CDR3 reads CAWSVQMNTEAFF. The CDR3 DNA reads as TGTGCCTGGAGTGTACAGATGAACACTGAAGCTTTCTTT. The chain has TRBV30 and TRBJ1-1; D is unclear. This CDR3 spans 13 amino acids. Deletions cut 0 bases from V and 0 bases from J, with 5 bases between. CDR1 GTSNPN and CDR2 SVGIG come from the germline V gene (reference sequence).

V is TRBV4-3 and J is TRBJ1-4, with 7 bases matching TRBD1. This CDR3 is built from 16 residues. V gave up 0 bases and J gave up 4 bases; unmatched junction bases: 5. Per the germline V gene, CDR1 is LGHNA and CDR2 is YSLEER. Written as DNA, the CDR3 is TGCGCCAGCAGCCAAGATCAGACAGGGTTTAATGAAAAACTGTTTTTT. Amino acids: CASSQDQTGFNEKLFF.

This chain connects TRBV11-2 to TRBJ1-1, with a tentative D call TRBD1 (6 bases). The V and J ends lost 1 base and 6 bases respectively, with 12 bases between them. Germline CDR1 SGHAT, CDR2 FQNNGV. This CDR3 has 14 amino acids. CDR3 amino acids: CASSLGGASAEAFF. The CDR3 nucleotides are TGTGCCAGCAGCTTAGGGGGGGCCTCTGCTGAAGCTTTCTTT.

V usage is TRBV27 and J usage is TRBJ1-1; TRBD1 might be the D (6 bases). Between the trimmed V and J ends, which lost 2 bases and 2 bases, there was a span of 9 bases. Germline loops: CDR1 MNHEY, CDR2 SMNVEV (reference sequence). The CDR3 has 14 residues. CDR3 residues: CASSLRGRNTEAFF. CDR3 nucleotide sequence: TGTGCCAGCAGTTTAAGGGGGAGAAACACTGAAGCTTTCTTT.

The chain joins TRBV11-2 to TRBJ2-3, with D unresolved. The CDR3 length is 14 residues. Germline values: CDR1 SGHAT, CDR2 FQNNGV. Trimming took off 1 base at V and 6 bases at J, with 11 bases between the two ends. Here the CDR3 reads CASSLVRGWDTQYF. The CDR3 DNA reads TGTGCCAGCAGCTTAGTCCGAGGTTGGGATACGCAGTATTTT.

The chain carries TRBV3-1 (or the pseudogene TRBV3-2) and TRBJ1-4; D is unclear. CDR3 length: 15 residues. V lost 3 bases and J lost 6, with 14 bases in between. Germline V gene data show CDR1 as LGHDT and CDR2 as YNNKEL (reference sequence). The CDR3, as DNA: TGTGCCAGCAGCCAGATTAAGGGTAGTGATGAAAAACTGTTTTTT. Translating gives CASSQIKGSDEKLFF.

The rearrangement uses TRBV7-9 and TRBJ2-7; TRBD1 agrees at 7 bases. The junction had 6 bases not matched to a gene; V was cut back by 2 bases and J by 5 bases. The CDR3 is made up of 14 amino acids. Germline assignment: CDR1 SEHNR and CDR2 FQNEAQ (reference sequence). The CDR3 spells CASSLNRGSNEQYF. CDR3 coding DNA: TGTGCCAGCAGCTTAAACAGGGGTAGCAACGAGCAGTACTTC.

There are a few counts of this clone. The J gene is TRBJ1-1, the V gene TRBV7-9; weak D call: TRBD1 (6 bases). The V end lost 0 bases, the J end lost 3 bases, and 14 bases lay between the germline ends. This CDR3 contains 16 residues. Germline loops: CDR1 SEHNR, CDR2 FQNEAQ (reference sequence). CDR3 nucleotides: TGTGCCAGCAGCTTAGCATACGTCCAGGGGCACACTGAAGCTTTCTTT. This codes for CASSLAYVQGHTEAFF.

The chain has TRBV6-5 and TRBJ1-6, with TRBD1 identical over 8 bases. Germline CDR1 MNHEY, CDR2 SVGAGI. The CDR3 covers 16 residues. V lost 0 bases, J lost 6 bases, and 4 bases stayed unmatched. The CDR3 sequence is CASSYSTQGGNSPLHF. In DNA, the CDR3 is TGTGCCAGCAGTTACTCAACACAGGGGGGTAATTCACCCCTCCACTTT.

The chain recombines TRBV9 with TRBJ1-4, with D hard to call. V shed 0 bases and J shed 0 bases, with 9 bases lying between them. The CDR3 has 16 residues. From germline, CDR1 is SGDLS and CDR2 YYNGEE. This CDR3 is CASSVGGISTNEKLFF. The CDR3 DNA reads as TGTGCCAGCAGCGTAGGTGGCATTTCAACTAATGAAAAACTGTTTTTT.

The chain links TRBV9 to TRBJ2-3, with TRBD2 matching 9 bases. The CDR3 runs 16 residues. The germline gives CDR1 SGDLS, CDR2 YYNGEE. With V trimmed by 2 bases and J by 0 bases, 4 bases remained unmatched. This CDR3 reads CASSVLAGVSTDTQYF. Here the CDR3 DNA reads TGTGCCAGCAGCGTTTTAGCGGGAGTTAGCACAGATACGCAGTATTTT.

V and J are TRBV7-9 and TRBJ1-2; D uncertain. V gave up 1 base and J gave up 8 bases, with 8 bases separating them. CDR1 is SEHNR, CDR2 FQNEAQ, per germline (reference sequence). The CDR3 runs to 12 residues. CDR3 amino acids: CASSLEASGYTF. CDR3 coding DNA: TGTGCCAGCAGCTTAGAAGCAAGCGGCTACACCTTC.

V usage is TRBV9 and J usage is TRBJ1-2; D uncertain. The CDR3 is made up of 12 amino acids. Trimming took 4 bases from V and 8 from J, leaving 12 bases between them. CDR1 and CDR2 (germline): SGDLS, YYNGEE. The chain's CDR3 is CASSRSLGGYTF. The CDR3 nucleotides read TGTGCCAGCAGCCGGTCCCTGGGGGGCTACACCTTC.

The sample holds a few counts of this clone. The rearrangement links TRBV27 to TRBJ1-6; D possibly corresponds to TRBD1 (5 bases). V dropped 3 bases and J dropped 10 bases, with 13 bases sitting between them. Looked up from germline, CDR1 is MNHEY and CDR2 is SMNVEV (reference sequence). CDR3 size: 14 residues. Here the CDR3 reads CASSFERGRSPLHF. Written as DNA, the CDR3 is TGTGCCAGCAGTTTCGAGAGGGGTCGGTCACCCCTCCACTTT.

The chain employs TRBV21-1 and TRBJ1-1; TRBD1, the table's D call, lacks a check against the DNA. TRBV21-1 is reported as a pseudogene. This CDR3 comprises 16 residues. CDR3 region: CASSYWVDTIRTEAFF. The CDR3 bases are TGTGCCAGCAGTTACTGGGTAGACACAATTCGCACTGAAGCTTTCTTT.

The CDR3 spells CASSRTRGTGELFF. DNA of the CDR3: TGTGCCAGCAGCAGGACGCGGGGCACCGGGGAGCTGTTTTTT. The chain links TRBV11-1 to TRBJ2-2, with D maybe TRBD2 (6 bases). V lost 5 bases, J lost 4 bases, and 11 bases lay in between. Germline V gene data show CDR1 as SGHAT and CDR2 as FQDESV (reference sequence). The CDR3 is 14 residues long. Looking up the rest from reference TRBV11-1 and TRBJ2-2 gives the full variable domain: EAEVAQSPRYKITEKSQAVAFWCDPISGHATLYWYRQILGQGPELLVQFQDESVVDDSQLPKDRFSAERLKGVDSTLKIQPAELGDSAMYLCASSRTRGTGELFFGEGSRLTVL.

The J gene is TRBJ1-1, the V gene TRBV28; 7 bases agree with TRBD1. Trimming cost V 6 bases and J 1 base; bases outside gene matches: 2. Germline CDR1 is MDHEN and CDR2 is SYDVKM. The CDR3 totals 13 residues. CDR3 sequence (DNA): TGTGCCAGCAGGAGACAGGGGAACACTGAAGCTTTCTTT. This sequence encodes CASRRQGNTEAFF.